This TCR beta chain was retrieved from a study of T cell responses to AZD1222 COVID-19 vaccine (dated by TCRdb to the early 2020s). General notes on the study: AZD1222 recipients whose second dose came at about 4 weeks and those whose second dose came at about 12 weeks were combined into one group, since spike-specific TCR depth and breadth did not differ between the two schedules. A total of 230 to 250 trial participants underwent TCR sequencing, of whom roughly 210 had received two doses of AZD1222 and 26 had received two doses of the MenACWY control vaccine. Trial participants were enrolled by age into subgroups of 18-55, 56-69 and 70-plus years, and approximately 150, 30 and 60 TCR-sequenced participants, respectively, were included in these subgroups. General conclusions and limits of the study: Reportedly, close to half of the unique spike-specific TCRs recognized epitopes lying outside the regions that are mutated in the B.1.351 and B.1.1.7 variants. No day 14 peak-response samples were available, so repertoires were characterized only after the peak T cell response. The 56-69-year group was small, and its depth increase did not reach significance, likely because of low power. The vaccine-associated CD4 TCRs covered the entire spike protein, and the dominant responses fell in regions 160-218 and 743-854. Participants were mostly white British, with more females than males. The authors suggested clonal diversity may have been underestimated. After two AZD1222 doses, both the breadth and the depth of spike-specific TCRs were significantly higher than at day 0 and than in MenACWY recipients. Conclusions about previously exposed vaccinees are limited, since just 5 or 6 AZD1222 recipients were seropositive for SARS-CoV-2 at baseline.

V lost 3 bases and J lost 4 bases; the stretch between them is 13 bases long. According to the germline V gene, CDR1 reads MGHDK and CDR2 reads SYGVNS. The CDR3, cysteine through phenylalanine, is 15 amino acids long. The only DNA kept is the CDR3, 45 bases in frame from the first base. The time point label for this specimen denotes: baseline before first vaccination. Samples from vaccinated people were obtained from the UK trials COV001 and COV002, which included a single-blind randomized controlled phase 2/3 trial of AZD1222 (ChAdOx1 nCoV-19) in healthy adults. Trial participant PBMC samples were collected at day 0 and day 28 after the second dose for TCRbeta chain sequencing. Concerning this clone: Its binding antigen is unknown. Base qualities are not provided; no much larger clone lies one nucleotide away.

The CDR3 regions of human TCRbeta chains were analyzed by immunosequencing. In the original analysis: Repertoire TCRs were matched against a reference library of SARS-CoV-2-specific TCRs generated with the MIRA antigen-specificity platform. Breadth meant the fraction of unique TCRs that were SARS-CoV-2-associated, whereas depth meant the fraction of total T cells that were SARS-CoV-2-associated. Each spike-specific TCR was assigned to its reactive spike region and to a CD4 or CD8 class using the MIRA data. Log10-transformed breadth and depth values were compared by one-way ANOVA with Sidak's multiple comparisons tests. Entries here come from immuneACCESS through TCRdb and include only in-frame sequences with V and J called. Some clones fail to appear in such tables; in the studies checked, an unresolved V gene covers under half of the shortfall, and the cause of the remainder is unknown. The D gene and trimming were derived from the DNA, and the V and J assignments and clone size from that table. The sample data list 120,000 or so clones, and less than 95% of these were observed just once. Around 6.9% of the sample goes to the ten largest clones.

This sequence originates from an adult in good health. Specimen: peripheral blood, collected on day 0 of AZD1222 vaccination. The rearrangement joined TRBV25-1 to TRBJ1-5; the D gene assignment is ambiguous. The encoded CDR3 is CASSDGQRWNQPQHF. The bases are TGTGCCAGCAGTGATGGTCAGAGGTGGAATCAGCCCCAGCATTTT. Reference TRBV25-1 and TRBJ1-5 proteins supply the regions before and after the CDR3; the full variable domain is: EADIYQTPRYLVIGTGKKITLECSQTMGHDKMYWYQQDPGMELHLIHYSYGVNSTEKGDLSSESTVSRIRTEHFPLTLESARPSHTSQYLCASSDGQRWNQPQHFGDGTRLSIL.